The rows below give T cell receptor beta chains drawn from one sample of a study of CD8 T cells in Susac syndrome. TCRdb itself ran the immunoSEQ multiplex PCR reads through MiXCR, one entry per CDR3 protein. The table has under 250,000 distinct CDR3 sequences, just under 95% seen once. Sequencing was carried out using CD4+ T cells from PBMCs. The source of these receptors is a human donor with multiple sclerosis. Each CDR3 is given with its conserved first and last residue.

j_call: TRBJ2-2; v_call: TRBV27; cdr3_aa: CASRVDRERGELFF
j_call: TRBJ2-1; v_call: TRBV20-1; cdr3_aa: CSAVSGSPYNEQFF
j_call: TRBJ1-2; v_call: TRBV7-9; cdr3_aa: CASSFPGANYGYTF
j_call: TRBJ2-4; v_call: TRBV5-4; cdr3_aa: CASSSGLAGVGAKNIQYF
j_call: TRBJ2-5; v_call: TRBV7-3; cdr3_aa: CASSLNGLAGGETQYF
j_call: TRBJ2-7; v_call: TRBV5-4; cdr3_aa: CASSLVVEGEQYF
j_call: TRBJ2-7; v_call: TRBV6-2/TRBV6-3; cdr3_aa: CASSFQERYYEQYF
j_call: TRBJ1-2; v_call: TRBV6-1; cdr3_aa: CASSFAPGQGKYGYTF
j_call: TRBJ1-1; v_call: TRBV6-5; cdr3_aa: CASEDRGDTEAFF
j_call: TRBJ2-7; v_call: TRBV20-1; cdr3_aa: CSARDVAVGTTSYEQYF
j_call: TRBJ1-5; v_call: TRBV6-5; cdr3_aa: CASITPRVPSNQPQHF
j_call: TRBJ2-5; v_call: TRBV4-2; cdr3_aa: CASSQGTARGEQETQYF
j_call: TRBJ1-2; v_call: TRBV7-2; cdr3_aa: CASSLAWTVYGYTF
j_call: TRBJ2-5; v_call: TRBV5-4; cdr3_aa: CASSLAGWETQYF
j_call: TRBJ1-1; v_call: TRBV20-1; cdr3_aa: CSARDPGQGNTEAFF
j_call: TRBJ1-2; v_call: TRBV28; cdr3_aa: CASSLNAPTRGGDYGYTF
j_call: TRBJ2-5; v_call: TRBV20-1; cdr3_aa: CSAAVGGRGEETQYF
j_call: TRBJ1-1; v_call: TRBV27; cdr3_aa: CAVRDNMNTEAFF
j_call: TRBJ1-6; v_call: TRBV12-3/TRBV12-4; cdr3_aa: CASSPSSYNSPLHF
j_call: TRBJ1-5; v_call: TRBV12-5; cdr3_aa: CASGLENSNQPQHF
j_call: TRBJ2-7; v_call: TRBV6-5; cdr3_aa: CATGSGRGEQYF
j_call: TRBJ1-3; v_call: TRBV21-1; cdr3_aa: CASSKALSANTIYF
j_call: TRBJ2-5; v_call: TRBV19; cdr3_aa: CATSTRGETQYF
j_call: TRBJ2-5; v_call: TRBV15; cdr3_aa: CATSRPASGETQYF
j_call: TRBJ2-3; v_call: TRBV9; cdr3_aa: CASSAVTLGLVGTDTQYF
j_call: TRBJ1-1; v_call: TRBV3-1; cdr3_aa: CASDPWQRARVNTEAFF
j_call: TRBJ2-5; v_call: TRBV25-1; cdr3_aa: CASSDGTLGETQYF
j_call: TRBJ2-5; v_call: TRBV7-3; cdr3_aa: CASSQAGETQYF
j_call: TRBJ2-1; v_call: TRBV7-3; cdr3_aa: CASSLSGGSYNEQFF
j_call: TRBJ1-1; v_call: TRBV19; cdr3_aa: CASSKDRLESTEAFF
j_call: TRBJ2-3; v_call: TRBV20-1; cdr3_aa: CSADGQRINTDTQYF
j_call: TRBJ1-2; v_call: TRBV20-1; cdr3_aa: CSARVPYRGYGYTF
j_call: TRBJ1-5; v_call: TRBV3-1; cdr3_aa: CASSAHQGGQPQHF
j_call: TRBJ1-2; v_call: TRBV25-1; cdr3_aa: CASSEPANYGYTF
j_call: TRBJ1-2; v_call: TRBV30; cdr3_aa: CAWSAMRGKDNGYTF
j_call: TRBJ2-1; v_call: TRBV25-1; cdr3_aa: CASSEFKGYNEQFF
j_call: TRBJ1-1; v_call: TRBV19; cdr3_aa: CASSIPGQDITEAFF
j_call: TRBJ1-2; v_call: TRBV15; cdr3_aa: CATSRNPGGSYGYTF
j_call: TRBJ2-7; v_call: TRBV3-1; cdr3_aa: CASSQVVSYEQYF
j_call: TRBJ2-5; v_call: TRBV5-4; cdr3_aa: CASSTGATKETQYF
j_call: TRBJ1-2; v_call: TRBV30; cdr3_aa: CAWSRDSSRGYTF
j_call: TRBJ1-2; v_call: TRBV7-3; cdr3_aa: CASSYVQGDGYTF
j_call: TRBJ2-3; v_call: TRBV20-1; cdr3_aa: CRVMSGGRTDTQYF
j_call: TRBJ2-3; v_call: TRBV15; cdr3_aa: CATSGLALRGTDTQYF
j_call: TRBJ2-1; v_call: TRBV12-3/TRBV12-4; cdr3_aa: CASSFPAGGEQFF
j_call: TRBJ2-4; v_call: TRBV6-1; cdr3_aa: CASTWTSESDIQYF
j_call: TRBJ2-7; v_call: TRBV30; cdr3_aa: CAWRSRHYEQYF
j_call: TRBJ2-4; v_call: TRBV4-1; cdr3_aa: CANSQDGGVHIQYF
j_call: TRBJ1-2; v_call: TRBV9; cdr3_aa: CASSPEEGFNYGYTF
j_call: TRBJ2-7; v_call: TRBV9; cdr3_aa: CASSVGGRVSYEQYF
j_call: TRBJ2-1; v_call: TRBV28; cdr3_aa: CASSLGGGNEQFF
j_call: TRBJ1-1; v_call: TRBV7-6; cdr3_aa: CASSPRQGGSTNTEAFF
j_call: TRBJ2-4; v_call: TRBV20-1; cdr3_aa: CSASTTSSAKNIQYF
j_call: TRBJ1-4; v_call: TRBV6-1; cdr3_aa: CASSEAPGLRGKLFF
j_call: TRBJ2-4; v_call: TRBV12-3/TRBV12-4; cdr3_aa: CASSPGSYIQYF
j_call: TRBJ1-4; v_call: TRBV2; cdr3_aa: CASSEGMTGVLGKLFF
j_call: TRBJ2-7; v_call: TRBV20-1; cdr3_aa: CSAPDTSYEQYF
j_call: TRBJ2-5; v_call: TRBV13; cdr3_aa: CASSLHRTGGETQYF
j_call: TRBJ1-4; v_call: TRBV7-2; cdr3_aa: CASSSQGADEKLFF